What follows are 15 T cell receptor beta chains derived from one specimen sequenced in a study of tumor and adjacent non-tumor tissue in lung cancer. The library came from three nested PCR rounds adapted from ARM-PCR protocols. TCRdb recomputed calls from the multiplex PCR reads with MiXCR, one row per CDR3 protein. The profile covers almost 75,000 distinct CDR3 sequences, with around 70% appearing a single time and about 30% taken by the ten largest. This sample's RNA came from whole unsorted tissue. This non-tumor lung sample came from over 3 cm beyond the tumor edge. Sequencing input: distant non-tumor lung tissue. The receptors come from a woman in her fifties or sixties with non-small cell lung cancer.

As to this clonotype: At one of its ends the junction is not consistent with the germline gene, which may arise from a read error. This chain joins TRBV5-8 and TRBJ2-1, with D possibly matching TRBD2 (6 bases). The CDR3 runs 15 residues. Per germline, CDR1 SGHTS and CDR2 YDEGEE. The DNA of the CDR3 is TGTGCCAGCAGGGAGAGGCGGGGCTCATACAATGAGCAGATATTC. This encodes CASRERRGSYNEQIF.

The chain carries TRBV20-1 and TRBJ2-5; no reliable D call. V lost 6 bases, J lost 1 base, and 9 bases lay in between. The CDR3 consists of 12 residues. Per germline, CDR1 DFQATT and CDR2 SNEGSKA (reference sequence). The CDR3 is CSAPSSQETQYF. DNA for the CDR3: TGCAGTGCACCGAGTTCCCAAGAGACCCAGTACTTC.

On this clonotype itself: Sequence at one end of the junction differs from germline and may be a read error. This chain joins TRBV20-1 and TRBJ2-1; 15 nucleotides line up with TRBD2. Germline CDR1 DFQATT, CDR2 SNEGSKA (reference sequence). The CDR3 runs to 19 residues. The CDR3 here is CNARGWTSGRAGSYNEQFF. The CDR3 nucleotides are TGCAATGCTAGAGGGTGGACTAGCGGGAGGGCAGGCTCCTACAATGAGCAGTTCTTC.

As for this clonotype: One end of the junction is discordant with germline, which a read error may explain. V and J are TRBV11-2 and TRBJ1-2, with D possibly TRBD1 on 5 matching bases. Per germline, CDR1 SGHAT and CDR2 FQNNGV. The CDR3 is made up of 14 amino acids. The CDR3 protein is CVSSLDQGSLSYTF. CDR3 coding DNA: TGTGTCAGCAGCTTAGATCAGGGCAGCCTAAGCTACACCTTC.

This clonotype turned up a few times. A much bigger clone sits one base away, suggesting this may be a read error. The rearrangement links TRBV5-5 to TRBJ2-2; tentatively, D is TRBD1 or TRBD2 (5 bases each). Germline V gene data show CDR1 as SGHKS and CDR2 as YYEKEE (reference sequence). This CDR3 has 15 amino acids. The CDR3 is CVSSLPRGVAGELFF. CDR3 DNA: TGTGTCAGCAGCTTGCCCCGAGGGGTCGCCGGGGAGCTGTTTTTT.

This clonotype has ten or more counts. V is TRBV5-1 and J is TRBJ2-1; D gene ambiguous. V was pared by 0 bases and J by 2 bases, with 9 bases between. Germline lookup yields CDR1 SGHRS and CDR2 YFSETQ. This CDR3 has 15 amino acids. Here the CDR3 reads CASSLVAGAYNEQFF. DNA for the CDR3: TGCGCCAGCAGCTTGGTGGCAGGTGCCTACAATGAGCAGTTCTTC.

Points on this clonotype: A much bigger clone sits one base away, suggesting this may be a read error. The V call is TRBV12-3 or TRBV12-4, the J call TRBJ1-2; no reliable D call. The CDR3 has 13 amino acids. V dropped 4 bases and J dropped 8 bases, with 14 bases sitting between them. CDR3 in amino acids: CASSCAVDGGYTF. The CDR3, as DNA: TGTGCCAGCAGTTGTGCAGTGGACGGCGGCTACACCTTC.

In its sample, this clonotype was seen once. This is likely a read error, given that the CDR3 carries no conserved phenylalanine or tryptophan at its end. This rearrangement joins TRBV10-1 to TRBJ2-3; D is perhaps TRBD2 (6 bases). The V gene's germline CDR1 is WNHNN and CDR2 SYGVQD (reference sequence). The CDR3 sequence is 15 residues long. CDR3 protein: CVSSEGDFSIDTQYI. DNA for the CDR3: TGTGTCAGCAGTGAAGGGGACTTCAGCATAGATACGCAGTATATT.

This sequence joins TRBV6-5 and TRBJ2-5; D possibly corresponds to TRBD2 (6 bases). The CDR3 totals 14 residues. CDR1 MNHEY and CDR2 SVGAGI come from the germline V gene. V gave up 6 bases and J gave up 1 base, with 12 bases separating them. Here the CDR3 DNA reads TGTGCCAGCAGCCAAACTAGCCGCCAAGAGACCCAGTACTTC. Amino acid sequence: CASSQTSRQETQYF.

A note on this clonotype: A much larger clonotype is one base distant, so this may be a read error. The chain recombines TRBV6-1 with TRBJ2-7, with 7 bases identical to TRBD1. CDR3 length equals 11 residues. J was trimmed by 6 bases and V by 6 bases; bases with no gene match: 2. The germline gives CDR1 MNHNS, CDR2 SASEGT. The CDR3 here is CASRTGIEQYF. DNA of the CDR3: TGTGCCAGCAGGACAGGGATCGAGCAGTACTTC.

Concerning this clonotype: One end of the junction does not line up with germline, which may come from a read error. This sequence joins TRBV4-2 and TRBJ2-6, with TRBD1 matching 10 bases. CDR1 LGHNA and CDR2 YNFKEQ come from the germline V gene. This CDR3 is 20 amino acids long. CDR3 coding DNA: TGTGCCAGTAGCCAAGATAAGTTCGGGACAGGGGCTCCTGGGGCCAACGCCCTGACTTTC. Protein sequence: CASSQDKFGTGAPGANALTF.

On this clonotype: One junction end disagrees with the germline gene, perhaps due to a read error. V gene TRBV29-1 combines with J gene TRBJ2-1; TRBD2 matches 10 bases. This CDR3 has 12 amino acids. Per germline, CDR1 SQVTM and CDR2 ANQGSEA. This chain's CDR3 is CGVGLAANEQFF. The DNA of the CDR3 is TGCGGCGTTGGACTAGCGGCCAATGAGCAATTCTTC.

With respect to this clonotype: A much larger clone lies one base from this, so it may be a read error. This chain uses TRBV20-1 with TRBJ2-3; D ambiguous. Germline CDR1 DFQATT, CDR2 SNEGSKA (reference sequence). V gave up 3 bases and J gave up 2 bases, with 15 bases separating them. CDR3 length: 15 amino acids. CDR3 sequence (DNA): TGCAGTGCTAGTATGACAACCCGGTCCACAGATACGCAGTATTTT. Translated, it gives CSASMTTRSTDTQYF.

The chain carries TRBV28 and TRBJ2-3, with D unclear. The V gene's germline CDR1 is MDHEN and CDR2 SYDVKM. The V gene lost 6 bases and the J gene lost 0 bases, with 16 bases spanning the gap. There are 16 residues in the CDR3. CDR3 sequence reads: CASRFYVCCSTDTQYF. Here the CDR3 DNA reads TGTGCCAGCAGGTTCTATGTATGCTGTAGCACAGATACGCAGTATTTT.

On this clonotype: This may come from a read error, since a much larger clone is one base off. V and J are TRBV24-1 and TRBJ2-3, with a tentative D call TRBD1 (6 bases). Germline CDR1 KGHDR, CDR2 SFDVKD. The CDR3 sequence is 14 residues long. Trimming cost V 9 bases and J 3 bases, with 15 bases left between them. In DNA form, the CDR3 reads TGTGCCACCGGTGGTGGGACACGTACAGATACGCAGTATTTT. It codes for CATGGGTRTDTQYF.